This entry concerns a single T cell receptor beta chain. Its antigen is as yet unknown. Sequencing of DNA taken from cultured CD4+ T cells relied on the Oncomine TCR Beta short-read assay. TCRdb recomputed calls from the PCR reads with MiXCR, one row per CDR3 protein. The sample contains about 10,000 distinct CDR3 sequences, approximately 63% of which appear only once. With V trimmed by 2 bases and J by 2 bases, 6 bases remained unmatched. The CDR3 has 15 amino acids. Per the germline V gene, CDR1 is LNHDA and CDR2 is SQIVND (reference sequence). The entry originates in a study of vaccination and CD4 T cells after COVID-19. Overall study findings and caveats: Convalescent patients studied were relatively few, and early post-infection timepoints were absent.

Treatment reported: roughly ten-day PBMC culture with coronavirus spike peptide pools or control peptides (ViraFEST assay). Positive PCR tests dated from March to December 2020, predating US Alpha, Beta and Delta variants. Wells that each held around 2.1 million PBMCs were cultured with roughly 9.8 IU/ml IL-2 and approximately 10 ug/ml peptide pools. The source of this sequence is a human donor who had recovered from COVID-19. The chain recombines TRBV19 with TRBJ2-7; TRBD1 agrees at 7 bases. Sequenced input: CD4+ T cells from blood, cultured in vitro. CDR3 loop: CASSIQGQGAYEQYF. The CDR3 nucleotides are TGTGCCAGTAGTATACAAGGGCAGGGGGCCTACGAGCAGTACTTC.